The entry that follows covers one TCR beta chain sequence. RNA totalling roughly 0.45 to 1 ug underwent reverse transcription with random hexamers. In TCRdb, the immunoSEQ multiplex PCR reads were re-called with MiXCR into one record per CDR3 protein. The repertoire includes some 300,000 distinct CDR3 sequences, approximately 85% of them detected once, and approximately 0.2% sits in the top ten. CDR1 and CDR2 from the germline V gene are GTSNPN and SVGIG (reference sequence). The CDR3 extends over 15 amino acids. Trimming took off 0 bases at V and 6 bases at J, with 14 bases between the two ends. This specimen comes from a study of CD8 T cells in Susac syndrome.

The sample taken for sequencing was CD8+ T cells from PBMCs. This sequence joins TRBV30 and TRBJ1-4; a weak D match, TRBD1 (6 bases). This receptor was taken from a human donor with multiple sclerosis. The CDR3 region is CAWSVEWGAHEKLFF. The CDR3 DNA sequence: TGTGCCTGGAGTGTAGAGTGGGGGGCTCATGAAAAACTGTTTTTT.